These 19 T cell receptor beta chains came from one sample sequenced in a study of cytomegalovirus exposure and HLA in healthy donors. The PCR used 60 Vbeta and 13 Jbeta primers. Data came from immunoSEQ multiplex PCR; TCRdb stores just in-frame clones and leaves some out. The repertoire holds approximately 110,000 clones, with 70% to 80% as singletons. Specimen: PBMCs. Receptors originate from a woman in her 30s in good health and CMV-seropositive.

The chain recombines TRBV19 with TRBJ1-5; D perhaps matches TRBD1 (6 bases). The germline V gene has CDR1 LNHDA and CDR2 SQIVND (reference sequence). V lost 6 bases and J 2 bases, leaving 14 bases between the germline ends. The CDR3 has 15 amino acids. CDR3 protein: CASRTTRQGNQPQHF. Written as DNA, the CDR3 is TGTGCCAGTAGAACAACCCGACAGGGCAATCAGCCCCAGCATTTT.

The chain joins TRBV19 to TRBJ1-3; D unresolved. The CDR3 has 16 amino acids. V was shortened by 4 bases and J by 3 bases, with 16 bases between the two germline ends. Germline lookup yields CDR1 LNHDA and CDR2 SQIVND (reference sequence). The CDR3 DNA sequence: TGTGCCAGTAGTACCAACCTACTTCGTGTTGGAAACACCATATATTTT. Its protein product is CASSTNLLRVGNTIYF.

The V gene is TRBV9, the J gene TRBJ2-7; 8 bases map to TRBD2. Germline V gene lookup returns CDR1 SGDLS and CDR2 YYNGEE. The V and J ends lost 0 bases and 2 bases, in that order; junction bases with no gene match: 1. This CDR3 has 14 amino acids. This chain's CDR3 is CASSVVAGTYEQYF. The CDR3 DNA sequence: TGTGCCAGCAGCGTAGTAGCGGGGACCTACGAGCAGTACTTC.

This clone was found once. The rearrangement joins TRBV6-5 to TRBJ2-7, with TRBD2 matching over 11 bases. Germline-derived CDR1 and CDR2 are MNHEY and SVGAGI. After removal of 7 bases from V and 6 bases from J, the junction contained 8 bases not matched to a gene. This CDR3 is built from 14 residues. Here the CDR3 reads CASTKPGLAGEQYF. CDR3 DNA: TGTGCCAGCACCAAACCCGGACTAGCGGGCGAGCAGTACTTC.

The gene calls are TRBV7-8 and TRBJ1-5; D not resolved. This CDR3 region has 16 residues. Per the germline V gene, CDR1 is SGHVS and CDR2 is FQNEAQ. V lost 5 bases to trimming and J lost 0 bases, with 14 bases between them. The CDR3 here is CASSPNRTSSNQPQHF. The CDR3, as DNA: TGTGCCAGCAGCCCCAACCGAACGAGTAGCAATCAGCCCCAGCATTTT.

The chain employs TRBV19 and TRBJ1-1, with 7 nucleotides matching TRBD1. The CDR3 consists of 12 residues. Losses at the gene ends were 4 bases for V and 11 bases for J; bases not matched to a gene: 7. Germline CDR1 and CDR2: LNHDA and SQIVND (reference sequence). The CDR3 region is CASSTGQAGAFF. The DNA for the CDR3 is TGTGCCAGTAGTACTGGACAGGCTGGGGCTTTCTTT.

The CDR3 DNA reads as TGCGCCAGCAGCTCCGGGACTACTGCCTACGAGCAGTACTTC. This gives the protein CASSSGTTAYEQYF. This sequence joins TRBV23-1 and TRBJ2-7; 7 bases are a match to TRBD2. TRBV23-1 counts as an open reading frame of uncertain function. V dropped 6 bases and J dropped 2; count of bases not matched to a gene: 7. CDR3 length: 14 residues.

This clone has only a few counts. The chain joins TRBV5-1 to TRBJ1-6; 9 bases map to TRBD1. Germline V gives CDR1 SGHRS, CDR2 YFSETQ. V lost 3 bases, J lost 8 bases, and 3 bases stayed unmatched. This CDR3 region has 14 residues. CDR3 amino acids: CASSCGTGHSPLHF. CDR3 DNA: TGCGCCAGCAGCTGCGGGACAGGGCATTCACCCCTCCACTTT.

The chain employs TRBV5-1 and TRBJ2-1; 7 bases match TRBD2. With 5 bases clipped from V and 6 bases from J, the junction kept 14 bases outside the gene matches. CDR3 length equals 16 residues. Germline CDR1 is SGHRS and CDR2 is YFSETQ. In nucleotides, the CDR3 is TGCGCCAGCAGAGAAACCGGGGACTATCGTGGCAATGAGCAGTTCTTC. Protein sequence: CASRETGDYRGNEQFF.

As DNA, the CDR3 is TGCGCCAGCAGCTTTTGGTACGGGAGCGGTTACGAGCAGTACTTC. Its protein is CASSFWYGSGYEQYF. The chain uses TRBV5-1 and TRBJ2-7; possibly TRBD2 for D (6 bases). With 2 bases removed from V and 4 bases from J, the gap between germline ends came to 16 bases. The length of the CDR3 is 15 residues. The V gene's germline CDR1 is SGHRS and CDR2 YFSETQ.

This chain uses TRBV7-6 with TRBJ2-1; TRBD2 might be the D (6 bases). In germline, CDR1 is SGHVS, CDR2 FNYEAQ. V was shortened by 1 base and J by 4 bases, with 11 bases between the two germline ends. This CDR3 is 15 amino acids long. The CDR3 region has the DNA TGTGCCAGCAGCTTAGAGGTTAGCGGATACAATGAGCAGTTCTTC. Its translation is CASSLEVSGYNEQFF.

The chain carries TRBV4-1 and TRBJ1-2, with D perhaps TRBD1 (6 bases). The CDR3 totals 15 residues. The germline gives CDR1 MGHRA, CDR2 YSYEKL. Trimming removed 5 bases at V and 2 bases at J, with 15 bases between. The CDR3 region has the DNA TGCGCCAGCAGCAACACTCGGACAGAGAACTATGGCTACACCTTC. Its protein product is CASSNTRTENYGYTF.

V is TRBV10-3 and J is TRBJ1-1; 7 bases are a match to TRBD1. The CDR3 extends over 14 amino acids. Germline lookup yields CDR1 ENHRY and CDR2 SYGVKD. The V gene end was trimmed by 6 bases and the J gene end by 3 bases; junction bases not matched to a gene: 7. For the CDR3, the DNA is TGTGCCATCAGCCCGACAGGGATAGACACTGAAGCTTTCTTT. Encoded protein: CAISPTGIDTEAFF.

As DNA, the CDR3 is TGTGCCAGCAGCCAAGAACAGCGGGAGGGCTACAATGAGCAGTTCTTC. Amino acid sequence: CASSQEQREGYNEQFF. The gene calls are TRBV4-2 and TRBJ2-1, with 10 bases lining up with TRBD2. V dropped 0 bases and J dropped 3; count of bases not matched to a gene: 2. This CDR3 is 16 amino acids long. CDR1 LGHNA and CDR2 YNFKEQ come from the germline V gene.

J is TRBJ2-1 and V is TRBV2, with unresolved D. CDR3 length: 15 residues. CDR1 is SNHLY, CDR2 FYNNEI, per germline. The germline V and J ends were trimmed by 5 bases and 1 base, with 12 bases remaining between them. The CDR3 protein is CASSQDSPSYNEQFF. The CDR3 DNA sequence: TGTGCCAGCAGTCAAGACTCCCCTTCCTACAATGAGCAGTTCTTC.

The J gene is TRBJ2-5, the V gene TRBV18, with 10 bases lining up with TRBD2. The CDR3 is 16 residues long. J gave up 3 bases and V 3 bases, and 7 bases lay outside the gene matches. Germline CDR1 is KGHSH and CDR2 is LQKENI. The CDR3 sequence is CASSPGLAREKETQYF. The CDR3 nucleotides read TGTGCCAGCTCACCGGGACTAGCGCGGGAAAAAGAGACCCAGTACTTC.

The genes are TRBV2 and TRBJ2-1, with D perhaps TRBD1 (5 bases). The ends were cut back, 4 bases at V and 7 bases at J, with 14 bases in the middle. This CDR3 contains 14 residues. The germline CDR1 and CDR2 sequences are SNHLY and FYNNEI. The CDR3 loop reads CASSAQGGTNEQFF. The CDR3 nucleotides read TGTGCCAGCAGTGCGCAGGGCGGTACTAATGAGCAGTTCTTC.

This rearrangement joins TRBV4-1 to TRBJ1-4, with 8 bases identical to TRBD1. J was trimmed by 6 bases and V by 3 bases; bases with no gene match: 9. The CDR3 covers 16 residues. Germline lookup yields CDR1 MGHRA and CDR2 YSYEKL. CDR3 coding DNA: TGCGCCAGCAGCCATCCAAGTGGGGACAGGTATGAAAAACTGTTTTTT. It is translated as CASSHPSGDRYEKLFF.

The chain combines TRBV5-1 with TRBJ2-1; TRBD2 matches at 11 bases. Germline lookup yields CDR1 SGHRS and CDR2 YFSETQ. Trimming took 4 bases from V and 6 from J; bases not matched to a gene: 9. The CDR3 spans 16 residues. In DNA, the CDR3 is TGCGCCAGCAGCCCAAGGACTAGCGGGCTGTCCAATGAGCAGTTCTTC. Translation: CASSPRTSGLSNEQFF.